These T cell receptor beta chains were read from a single sample in a study of blood T cells in healthy people across ages. Using its own MiXCR run on the 5' RACE reads, TCRdb lists one record per CDR3 protein. Found here are over 1.5 million distinct CDR3 sequences, around half of them singletons; the top ten hold roughly 2%. Material: blood. These receptors were taken from a woman aged 35 to 49 in good health. The CDR3 runs from the conserved cysteine through the conserved F or W. D genes are given only for firm matches. Clone size, where shown, is once, few, many, or a class for clones that have expanded.

NA	TRBV7-2	TRBJ1-6	TRBD1	CASSLATGGYSPLHF	TGTGCCAGCAGCTTAGCGACAGGGGGCTATTCACCCCTCCACTTT
NA	TRBV20-1	TRBJ1-2	NA	CSTSLGRRDYTF	TGCAGTACTAGTTTGGGGAGGCGCGACTACACCTTC
NA	TRBV12-3/TRBV12-4	TRBJ2-3	NA	CASSLAGDNTDTQYF	TGTGCCAGCAGTTTAGCAGGGGATAACACAGATACGCAGTATTTT
few	TRBV6-6	TRBJ2-1	NA	CASSFAPASYNEQFF	TGTGCCAGCAGTTTCGCACCGGCCTCCTACAATGAGCAGTTCTTC
NA	TRBV10-2	TRBJ1-2	NA	CASSGGLMDYGYTF	TGCGCCAGCAGTGGAGGTCTCATGGACTATGGCTACACCTTC
few	TRBV28	TRBJ2-5	NA	CASSFRQGEQYF	TGTGCCAGCAGTTTTCGGCAGGGTGAGCAGTACTTC
NA	TRBV28	TRBJ2-6	NA	CASSSSKGPVYSGANVLTF	TGTGCCAGCAGTTCATCAAAAGGACCTGTTTACTCTGGGGCCAACGTCCTGACTTTC
NA	TRBV20-1	TRBJ1-4	TRBD1	CSARDRGTGFFFEKLFF	TGCAGTGCTAGAGATAGGGGGACAGGATTCTTTTTCGAAAAACTGTTTTTT
NA	TRBV4-1	TRBJ2-5	NA	CASSFRWDSGLQETQYF	TGCGCCAGCAGCTTCCGTTGGGATAGCGGACTGCAAGAGACCCAGTACTTC
NA	TRBV20-1	TRBJ2-1	NA	CSAIKSTSSSYNEQFF	TGCAGTGCTATCAAGAGTACGAGTTCCTCCTACAATGAGCAGTTCTTC
NA	TRBV3-1	TRBJ1-1	NA	CASSLKAVGTEAFF	TGTGCCAGCAGCCTAAAGGCAGTCGGCACTGAAGCTTTCTTT
NA	TRBV25-1	TRBJ2-3	TRBD1	CAGSERQGFKDTQYF	TGTGCCGGCAGTGAGAGACAGGGGTTTAAAGATACGCAGTATTTT
NA	TRBV27	TRBJ2-7	NA	CASDRRYYEQYF	TGTGCCAGCGACAGGCGATACTACGAGCAGTACTTC
few	TRBV24-1	TRBJ2-3	NA	CATAGLPVGADTQYF	TGTGCCACCGCGGGACTCCCCGTGGGCGCAGATACGCAGTATTTT
few	TRBV7-9	TRBJ2-7	NA	CASTKDGYHPEQYF	TGTGCCAGCACCAAGGATGGTTACCACCCCGAGCAGTACTTC
few	TRBV28	TRBJ2-7	NA	CASSASGDLLSYEQYF	TGTGCCAGCAGTGCCTCCGGGGACCTCCTATCCTACGAGCAGTACTTC
few	TRBV20-1	TRBJ2-3	NA	CTRSGFTDTQYF	TGCACCCGCTCGGGTTTCACAGATACGCAGTATTTT
NA	TRBV24-1	TRBJ1-5	NA	CATSTGDQPQHF	TGTGCCACCTCTACAGGAGATCAGCCCCAGCATTTT
NA	TRBV21-1	TRBJ2-7	NA	CASSKASGSEYEQYF	TGTGCCAGCAGCAAAGCGTCAGGGTCAGAATACGAGCAGTACTTC
few	TRBV7-2	TRBJ2-3	NA	CASSVSGTKDTDTQYF	TGTGCCAGCAGCGTCTCCGGGACAAAAGACACAGATACGCAGTATTTT
many	TRBV12-3/TRBV12-4	TRBJ2-1	NA	CASSWGYNEQFF	TGTGCCAGCAGTTGGGGCTACAATGAGCAGTTCTTC
NA	TRBV3-1	TRBJ2-2	NA	CASSRPSGSSTNTGELFF	TGTGCCAGCAGCCGCCCCTCCGGGAGCAGTACGAACACCGGGGAGCTGTTTTTT
few	TRBV20-1	TRBJ2-5	TRBD1	CSARGATGSLQETQYF	TGCAGTGCTAGGGGGGCGACAGGGTCACTTCAAGAGACCCAGTACTTC